A selection of T cell receptor beta chains follows, all from one sample in a study of response to subunit inactivated influenza vaccine. Each CDR3 protein is one row after TCRdb ran MiXCR on the RT-PCR reads. The table records 500,000 to 600,000 distinct CDR3 sequences, around 11% of them present only once. The sequencing used PBMCs from blood, collected on the day of vaccination. All receptors derive from a man aged 45 to 65 who received an inactivated influenza vaccine. Each CDR3 is given with its conserved first and last residue. The D gene is left open where the match is weak. Expanded clones are given a class, and other clones once, few, many or no size at all.

d_gene,v_gene,j_gene,abundance,CDR3nt,CDR3aa
TRBD2,TRBV20-1,TRBJ2-5,-,TGCAGTGCAGAATTAGCGGGGGGGACACAAGAGACCCAGAACTTC,CSAELAGGTQETQNF
TRBD1,TRBV4-2,TRBJ2-1,-,TGTGCCAGCAGCTCGTCCAGGACAGGAGTAAACAATGAGCAGTTCTTC,CASSSSRTGVNNEQFF
-,TRBV27,TRBJ2-3,many,TGTGCCAGCACCTTGAGCGGGCCCCCAGATACGCAGTATTTT,CASTLSGPPDTQYF
TRBD2,TRBV2,TRBJ2-7,many,TGTGCCAGCAGTACGACCCTAATACTAGCGGGGTCCTCCTACGAGCAGTACTTC,CASSTTLILAGSSYEQYF
-,TRBV18,TRBJ1-1,-,TGTGCCAGCTCACCTGGAGCAGGGAACACTGAAGCTTTCTTT,CASSPGAGNTEAFF
-,TRBV3-1,TRBJ1-1,many,TGTGCCAGCAGCCCCCAAGAAGGGGCGGGCGTAGCTTTCTTT,CASSPQEGAGVAFF
-,TRBV20-1,TRBJ1-2,few,TGCAGTGCTAGAGATCGGGCAGGGGACTTCTATGGCTACACCTTC,CSARDRAGDFYGYTF
TRBD1,TRBV7-8,TRBJ2-1,once,TGTGCCAGCAGACCCCCCGGGACAGGCTACAATGAGCAGTTCTTC,CASRPPGTGYNEQFF
-,TRBV7-9,TRBJ2-1,-,TGTGCCAGCAGCCCGAAACAGTTCTTC,CASSPKQFF
TRBD2,TRBV20-1,TRBJ2-5,few,TGCAGTGCTCGAGGACTAGCGGGAGTTGAGGAGACCCAGTACTTC,CSARGLAGVEETQYF
TRBD2,TRBV20-1,TRBJ2-5,-,TGCAGTGCTAGAGATCGGGCTAGCGGGCTATACACCCAGTACTTC,CSARDRASGLYTQYF
-,TRBV5-5,TRBJ1-5,many,TGTGCCAGCAGCGTAGGGGGATATAGCAATCAGCCCCAGCATTTT,CASSVGGYSNQPQHF
-,TRBV12-3/TRBV12-4,TRBJ1-5,few,TGTGCCAGCAGTTTGGGGCGTTTTGAACCCCAGCATTTT,CASSLGRFEPQHF
-,TRBV4-1,TRBJ2-1,many,TGCGCCAGCAGCCAACTTAGGGCCGAAAGCCCCTACAATGAGCAGTTCTTC,CASSQLRAESPYNEQFF
TRBD1,TRBV7-9,TRBJ1-5,many,TGTGCCAGCGGGCCCGAGACAGGGGAGGGCAATCAGCCCCAGCATTTT,CASGPETGEGNQPQHF
-,TRBV27,TRBJ1-5,-,TGTGCCAGCAGTCAGACGAATCAGCCCCAGCATTTT,CASSQTNQPQHF
TRBD2,TRBV11-2,TRBJ2-5,-,TGTGCCAGCAGCATACACCGACTAGCGGAAGAGACCCAGTACTTC,CASSIHRLAEETQYF
-,TRBV6-1,TRBJ2-7,-,TGTGCCAGCAGTGATAGGATAACTAAGGACGGGGCGACCGAGCAGTACTTC,CASSDRITKDGATEQYF
TRBD1,TRBV4-2,TRBJ2-7,few,TGTGCCAGCAGCCAGATCCCTGGACAGGGGGCGTACGAGCAGTACTTC,CASSQIPGQGAYEQYF
TRBD1,TRBV6-5,TRBJ2-7,many,TGTGCCAGCAGTTACTCGACCCAGGGGGCTTACGAGCAGTACTTC,CASSYSTQGAYEQYF
-,TRBV6-2/TRBV6-3,TRBJ2-7,few,TGTGCCAGCAGTTACAACCTGGCCGAGCAGTACTTC,CASSYNLAEQYF
-,TRBV27,TRBJ2-7,-,TGTGCCAGCAGTATGTGGGGGTTTGGGGAGCAGTACTTC,CASSMWGFGEQYF
-,TRBV20-1,TRBJ2-7,-,TGCAGTGCTAAGCAGGGAACCTACGAGCAGTACTTC,CSAKQGTYEQYF
-,TRBV5-1,TRBJ2-1,many,TGCGCCAGCAGCTTTCTAGCGATCTCCTACAATGAGCAGTTCTTC,CASSFLAISYNEQFF
TRBD2,TRBV6-5,TRBJ2-1,-,TGTGCCAGCAGTTACGAGCCGGGACTAGCCTACAATGAGCAGTTCTTC,CASSYEPGLAYNEQFF